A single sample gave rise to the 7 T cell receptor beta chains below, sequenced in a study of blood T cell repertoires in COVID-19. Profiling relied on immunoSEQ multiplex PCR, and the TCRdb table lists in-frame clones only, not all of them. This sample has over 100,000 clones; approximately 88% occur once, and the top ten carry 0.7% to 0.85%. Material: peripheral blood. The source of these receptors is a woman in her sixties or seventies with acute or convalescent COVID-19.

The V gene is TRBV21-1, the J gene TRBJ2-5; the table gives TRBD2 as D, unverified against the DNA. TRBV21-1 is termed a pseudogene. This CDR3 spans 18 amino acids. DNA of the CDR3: TGTGCCAGCAGCAAAACCCGAGTGGCGGGTCCCAAGGGAGAGACCCAGTACTTC. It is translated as CASSKTRVAGPKGETQYF.

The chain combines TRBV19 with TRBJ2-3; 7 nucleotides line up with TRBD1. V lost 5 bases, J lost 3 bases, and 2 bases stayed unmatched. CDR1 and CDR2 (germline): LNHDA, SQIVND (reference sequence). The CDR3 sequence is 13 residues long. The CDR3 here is CASSGDRTDTQYF. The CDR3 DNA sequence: TGTGCCAGTAGTGGGGACAGAACAGATACGCAGTATTTT. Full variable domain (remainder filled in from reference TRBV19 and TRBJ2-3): DGGITQSPKYLFRKEGQNVTLSCEQNLNHDAMYWYRQDPGQGLRLIYYSQIVNDFQKGDIAEGYSVSREKKESFPLTVTSAQKNPTAFYLCASSGDRTDTQYFGPGTRLTVL.

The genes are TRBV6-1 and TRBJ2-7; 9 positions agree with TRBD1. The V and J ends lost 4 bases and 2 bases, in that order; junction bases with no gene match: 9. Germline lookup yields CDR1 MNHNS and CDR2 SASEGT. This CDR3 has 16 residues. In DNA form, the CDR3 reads TGTGCCAGCAGTGTAATGGGGACAGGGAATCCCTACGAGCAGTACTTC. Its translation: CASSVMGTGNPYEQYF.

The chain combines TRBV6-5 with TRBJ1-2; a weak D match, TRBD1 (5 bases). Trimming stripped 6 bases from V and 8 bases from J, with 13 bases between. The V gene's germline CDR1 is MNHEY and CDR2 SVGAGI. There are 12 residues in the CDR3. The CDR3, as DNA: TGTGCCAGCAGACTCCAGTGGGGCGGCTACACCTTC. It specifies CASRLQWGGYTF.

The CDR3, as DNA: TGTGCCAGCAGCCAACTCGGGAGACAGGGAGAGACCCAGTACTTC. The encoded protein is CASSQLGRQGETQYF. J is TRBJ2-5 and V is TRBV3-1 (or the pseudogene TRBV3-2), with D maybe TRBD1 (7 bases). CDR3 length: 15 residues. Germline values: CDR1 LGHDT, CDR2 YNNKEL (reference sequence). V was cut by 2 bases and J by 4 bases, with 14 bases left in between.

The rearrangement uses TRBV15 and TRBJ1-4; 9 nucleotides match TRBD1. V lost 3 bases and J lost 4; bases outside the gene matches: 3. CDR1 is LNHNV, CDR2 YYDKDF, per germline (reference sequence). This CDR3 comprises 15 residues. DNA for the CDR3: TGTGCCACCAGCAGGCGGACAGGGGTTAATGAAAAACTGTTTTTT. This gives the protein CATSRRTGVNEKLFF.

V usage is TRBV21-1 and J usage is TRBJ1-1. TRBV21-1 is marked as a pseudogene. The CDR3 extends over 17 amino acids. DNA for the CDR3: TGTGCCAGCAGCAAAGCCACGCAGCAGTCGGGGAACACTGAAGCTTTCTTT. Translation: CASSKATQQSGNTEAFF.